This paragraph reports one T cell receptor (beta chain). This specimen belongs to a study of response to subunit inactivated influenza vaccine. TCRdb recomputed calls from the RT-PCR reads with MiXCR, one row per CDR3 protein. The profile shows about 540,000 distinct CDR3 sequences, under 30% of them singletons. In addition, the sample was reused for a study of T cells expressing NK-cell markers. Turning to that study: Making the TCR beta cDNA relied on 5'RACE template switching with UMIs. As a fraction of CD8+ T cells, dominant NKG2C+ clonotypes reached about 1.0-7.5% in 5 to 7 donors. In four donors, these clonotypes also led the CD3+CD56-NKG2C+ fraction. The study left the HCMV specificity of expanded NKG2C+ T cell clones unresolved.

Sequencing used CD4+ T cells sorted from PBMCs, obtained approximately 13 days after vaccination. The receptor's source is a man aged 50 or older who received an inactivated influenza vaccine.

CDR3 loop: CASSQSSRNEQFF. DNA for the CDR3: TGTGCCAGCAGCCAAAGCTCTCGGAATGAGCAGTTCTTC. The chain carries TRBV4-2 and TRBJ2-1; D is unclear. Germline CDR1 reads LGHNA; CDR2 reads YNFKEQ. This CDR3 is 13 amino acids long. Trimming stripped 2 bases from V and 7 bases from J, with 9 bases between.